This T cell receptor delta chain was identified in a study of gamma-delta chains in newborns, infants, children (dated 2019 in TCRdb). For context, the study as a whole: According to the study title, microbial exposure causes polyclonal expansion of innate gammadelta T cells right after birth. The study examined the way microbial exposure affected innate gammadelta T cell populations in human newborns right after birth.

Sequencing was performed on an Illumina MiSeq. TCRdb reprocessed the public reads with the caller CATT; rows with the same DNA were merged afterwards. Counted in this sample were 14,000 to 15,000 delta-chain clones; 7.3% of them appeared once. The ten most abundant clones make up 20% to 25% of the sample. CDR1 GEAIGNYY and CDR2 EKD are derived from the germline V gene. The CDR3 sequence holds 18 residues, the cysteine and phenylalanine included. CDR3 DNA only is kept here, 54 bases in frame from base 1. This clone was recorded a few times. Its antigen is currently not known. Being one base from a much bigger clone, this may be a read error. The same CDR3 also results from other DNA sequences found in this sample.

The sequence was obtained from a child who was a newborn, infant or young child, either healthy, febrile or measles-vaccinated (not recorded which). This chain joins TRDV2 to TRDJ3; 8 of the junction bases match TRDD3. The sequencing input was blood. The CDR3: CACDVLGASSWDTRQMFF. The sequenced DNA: TGTGCCTGTGACGTACTGGGGGCAAGCTCCTGGGACACCCGGCAGATGTTTTTC.